This entry lists 22 T cell receptor beta chains sequenced from one sample in a study of shared clonotypes between healthy human individuals (dated by TCRdb to the early 2020s). The method was the immunoSEQ multiplex PCR assay. Held by TCRdb, this immuneACCESS table contains in-frame sequences only and omits some clones. Under half of the omission traces to an unresolved V gene where checked; the cause of the rest is unknown. The sample data list more than 1.2 million clones, and 97% to 99% of these were observed just once. Jointly, the top ten make up 0.36% of the sample. Sample: naive CD4+ T cells sorted from blood. This sample's cell subset or site label indicates: CD45RA+ positively selected. These receptors were obtained from a man between 25 and 39 years old in good health.

The sample holds one count of this clone. This rearrangement joins TRBV7-2 to TRBJ1-5; possibly TRBD1 for D (5 bases). The germline gives CDR1 SGHTA, CDR2 FQGNSA. Between the trimmed V and J ends, which lost 8 bases and 9 bases, there was a span of 14 bases. The CDR3 sequence is 12 residues long. The CDR3 is CASGTLGRPQHF. In nucleotides, the CDR3 is TGTGCCAGCGGGACTCTAGGCCGGCCCCAGCATTTT.

The rearrangement uses TRBV5-4 and TRBJ2-7, with TRBD2 matching over 8 bases. Trimming took 2 bases from V and 6 from J; bases not matched to a gene: 4. The CDR3 has 13 amino acids. Germline V CDR1 and CDR2: SGHNT, YYREEE (reference sequence). Here the CDR3 DNA reads TGTGCCAGCAGCTTAACGGGAGGGCTCGAGCAGTACTTC. Its protein product is CASSLTGGLEQYF.

The V and J genes are TRBV9 and TRBJ1-3; TRBD1 is a possible D gene (5 bases). V lost 0 bases, J lost 0 bases, and 10 bases lay in between. Germline CDR1 SGDLS, CDR2 YYNGEE. This CDR3 has 16 residues. In DNA form, the CDR3 reads TGTGCCAGCAGCGTAGGGCCGGGGCCCTCTGGAAACACCATATATTTT. Translated: CASSVGPGPSGNTIYF.

The rearrangement links TRBV18 to TRBJ1-2, with 9 bases aligning to TRBD1. J gave up 6 bases and V 0 bases, and 5 bases lay outside the gene matches. The CDR3 has 15 amino acids. Germline V gene lookup returns CDR1 KGHSH and CDR2 LQKENI. The CDR3 region has the DNA TGTGCCAGCTCACCACCGGGACAGGGAGCAAATGGCTACACCTTC. Its protein product is CASSPPGQGANGYTF.

This chain links TRBV6-5 with TRBJ2-3; 14 bases match TRBD2. Germline CDR1 and CDR2: MNHEY and SVGAGI. The CDR3 has 16 residues. V shed 3 bases and J 7 bases; nucleotides not matched to a gene: 6. The CDR3 is CASSYPGLAGDHTQYF. The CDR3 DNA is TGTGCCAGCAGTTATCCGGGACTAGCGGGAGATCATACGCAGTATTTT.

V is TRBV28 and J is TRBJ1-1; TRBD1 matches 8 bases. CDR3 size: 16 residues. Germline loops: CDR1 MDHEN, CDR2 SYDVKM. V shed 8 bases and J 0 bases; nucleotides not matched to a gene: 11. CDR3 region: CASSPLGQAMNTEAFF. CDR3 DNA: TGTGCCAGCTCCCCCCTGGGACAGGCCATGAACACTGAAGCTTTCTTT.

This clone was seen a single time. The chain is built from TRBV19 and TRBJ2-2; 8 bases line up with TRBD2. Looked up from germline, CDR1 is LNHDA and CDR2 is SQIVND (reference sequence). This CDR3 is 16 amino acids long. V was pared by 3 bases and J by 6 bases, with 9 bases of the junction left unmatched. The CDR3 sequence: CASSMLPGLGSGELFF. Written as DNA, the CDR3 is TGTGCCAGTAGTATGCTCCCGGGACTAGGATCCGGGGAGCTGTTTTTT.

The genes are TRBV5-1 and TRBJ2-7; TRBD2 might be the D (5 bases). Germline CDR1 SGHRS, CDR2 YFSETQ. The length of the CDR3 is 15 residues. With 0 bases removed from V and 3 bases from J, the gap between germline ends came to 13 bases. CDR3 protein: CASSLGLWENYEQYF. In DNA, the CDR3 is TGCGCCAGCAGCTTGGGTCTCTGGGAGAACTACGAGCAGTACTTC.

This clone was recorded once. The CDR3 nucleotides are TGTGCCATCAGGCCTCCCGCGAACACCGGGGAGCTGTTTTTT. Its translation is CAIRPPANTGELFF. This chain connects TRBV10-3 to TRBJ2-2; D is unresolved. Germline V gene data show CDR1 as ENHRY and CDR2 as SYGVKD. The CDR3 consists of 14 residues. V was pared by 6 bases and J by 0 bases, with 8 bases between.

The CDR3 here is CASRPGTDKEAFF. The DNA for the CDR3 is TGTGCCAGCAGGCCCGGGACGGACAAAGAAGCTTTCTTT. The chain couples TRBV9 to TRBJ1-1, with D perhaps TRBD1 (5 bases). CDR3 length: 13 amino acids. V lost 5 bases and J 8 bases, leaving 16 bases between the germline ends. CDR1 and CDR2 (germline): SGDLS, YYNGEE. Based on the CDR3 plus reference TRBV9 and TRBJ1-1, the full variable domain is DSGVTQTPKHLITATGQRVTLRCSPRSGDLSVYWYQQSLDQGLQFLIQYYNGEERAKGNILERFSAQQFPDLHSELNLSSLELGDSALYFCASRPGTDKEAFFGQGTRLTVV.

V usage is TRBV14 and J usage is TRBJ1-1; no firm D call. This CDR3 has 15 amino acids. With 0 bases removed from V and 5 bases from J, the gap between germline ends came to 13 bases. Germline CDR1 reads SGHDN; CDR2 reads FVKESK. Here the CDR3 reads CASSQDQVAVTEAFF. The CDR3 nucleotides are TGTGCCAGCAGCCAAGATCAGGTTGCTGTAACTGAAGCTTTCTTT.

The chain recombines TRBV20-1 with TRBJ1-1; a weak D match, TRBD1 (5 bases). This CDR3 spans 11 amino acids. The germline V gene has CDR1 DFQATT and CDR2 SNEGSKA (reference sequence). Trimming shortened V by 7 bases and J by 5 bases, and 11 bases separated the two germline ends. The CDR3 region is CSGRRGTEAFF. The CDR3 nucleotides are TGCAGTGGCAGACGGGGGACTGAAGCTTTCTTT.

This rearrangement joins TRBV7-9 to TRBJ2-3; D gene uncertain. The CDR3 spans 13 residues. CDR1 SEHNR and CDR2 FQNEAQ come from the germline V gene (reference sequence). V lost 1 base and J lost 8, with 10 bases in between. The CDR3 DNA follows: TGTGCCAGCAGCTTAGACGGGCCGGGTACGCAGTATTTT. It specifies CASSLDGPGTQYF.

The V and J genes are TRBV6-5 and TRBJ2-3; 8 bases are shared with TRBD2. The CDR3 loop spans 13 amino acids. Germline CDR1 reads MNHEY; CDR2 reads SVGAGI. Trimming at V came to 8 bases and at J to 6 bases, leaving 7 bases not matched to a gene. The CDR3 coding sequence is TGTGCCAGCGGGAGCGGGAGTTACGATACGCAGTATTTT. It translates to CASGSGSYDTQYF.

The chain joins TRBV25-1 to TRBJ2-7; 13 bases map to TRBD2. CDR1 and CDR2 (germline): MGHDK, SYGVNS. The CDR3 covers 14 residues. J lost 7 bases, V lost 5 bases, and 5 bases had no gene match. The CDR3 DNA follows: TGTGCCAGCAGTTCACTAGCGGGAGGGACTGAGCAGTACTTC. This codes for CASSSLAGGTEQYF.

The sample holds one count of this clone. CDR3 amino acids: CASSSRRRDTGELFF. The CDR3 nucleotides are TGTGCCAGCAGCTCGAGGAGACGGGACACCGGGGAGCTGTTTTTT. The rearrangement joins TRBV7-2 to TRBJ2-2; the D is unclear. Per germline, CDR1 SGHTA and CDR2 FQGNSA. V was clipped by 4 bases and J by 3 bases, with 12 bases between them. The CDR3 runs 15 residues.

This clone was seen once. This same CDR3 is encoded by further DNA sequences in the sample. The chain has TRBV4-3 and TRBJ2-7, with D unclear. The length of the CDR3 is 14 residues. Trimming removed 0 bases from V and 1 base from J, with 7 bases in between. Per germline, CDR1 LGHNA and CDR2 YSLEER. CDR3 sequence: CASSQEGGSYEQYF. The CDR3 bases are TGCGCCAGCAGCCAAGAGGGCGGATCCTACGAGCAGTACTTC.

The chain joins TRBV27 to TRBJ2-5, with 7 bases aligning to TRBD1. The CDR3 contains 15 residues. CDR1 and CDR2 (germline): MNHEY, SMNVEV (reference sequence). Trimming at V came to 6 bases and at J to 5 bases, leaving 12 bases not matched to a gene. CDR3 in DNA: TGTGCCAGCAGCCAAGGGGGCGACAGGGCGGAGACCCAGTACTTC. Its protein is CASSQGGDRAETQYF.

The chain joins TRBV2 to TRBJ2-1; D gene unclear. Trimming took off 6 bases at V and 7 bases at J, with 10 bases between the two ends. There are 12 residues in the CDR3. Germline-derived CDR1 and CDR2 are SNHLY and FYNNEI. The CDR3 region has the DNA TGTGCCAGCAGACACGACTTGAATGAGCAGTTCTTC. Its protein product is CASRHDLNEQFF.

The V call is TRBV4-3, the J call TRBJ1-2; 12 bases align to TRBD1. V trimming: 1 base; J trimming: 4 bases; junction bases outside the gene matches: 4. The CDR3 contains 16 residues. The germline CDR1 and CDR2 sequences are LGHNA and YSLEER. CDR3 in DNA: TGCGCCAGCAGCCAAGTTGGGGACAGGGGGCTCTATGGCTACACCTTC. Translation gives CASSQVGDRGLYGYTF.

This chain joins TRBV19 and TRBJ2-7, with a tentative D call TRBD2 (5 bases). Trimming cost V 4 bases and J 3 bases, with 13 bases left between them. The CDR3 sequence is 14 residues long. Germline V gene lookup returns CDR1 LNHDA and CDR2 SQIVND (reference sequence). The CDR3 DNA follows: TGTGCCAGTAGTACCTCTAGCCTAAACTACGAGCAGTACTTC. Protein sequence: CASSTSSLNYEQYF.

This chain links TRBV2 with TRBJ2-1; either TRBD1 or TRBD2 may supply D (5 bases each). Germline V gene sequence: CDR1 SNHLY, CDR2 FYNNEI. The CDR3 spans 13 residues. V dropped 6 bases and J dropped 6 bases, with 12 bases sitting between them. The CDR3 region has the DNA TGTGCCAGCAGCTCCGGGACCCGCAATGAGCAGTTCTTC. Translation: CASSSGTRNEQFF.